The entry below describes one T cell receptor beta chain. The data derive from a study of T cell repertoires in ileal Crohn's disease. Libraries were prepared by immunoSEQ multiplex PCR; TCRdb keeps only in-frame clonotypes and omits some of them. The sample shows about 13,000 clones, roughly 73% of them seen only once. Germline V gives CDR1 MNHNS, CDR2 SASEGT. V was clipped by 1 base and J by 8 bases, with 9 bases between them. The CDR3 runs 13 residues. Time point defined: neoterminal ileum biopsy at postoperative endoscopy, about 6 months after surgery. J is TRBJ2-4 and V is TRBV6-1; possibly TRBD2 for D (5 bases). The specimen sequenced was ileal tissue. This TCR was recovered from an adult with Crohn's disease. The CDR3 DNA reads TGTGCCAGCAGTGAAGTTTCCGGGGACATTCAGTACTTC. Its translation: CASSEVSGDIQYF.